This is a list of T cell receptor beta chains from one sample in a study of spatial heterogeneity in lung cancer. TCRdb ran MiXCR on the 5' RACE reads and lists one entry per CDR3 protein. The sample carries more than 45,000 distinct CDR3 sequences, approximately 5% recorded once. Here the sequenced sample was PBMCs, taken at surgery. The origin of the receptors is a male donor with early-stage non-small cell lung cancer. CDR3s include the opening cysteine and the closing phenylalanine or tryptophan. D genes are given only for firm matches. Size values are once, few and many counts, or a class for expanded clones, and some rows have none.

many,.,TRBJ2-3,TRBV7-9,CASSLVQTDTQYF,TGTGCCAGCAGCTTAGTCCAGACAGATACGCAGTATTTT
many,TRBD1,TRBJ2-2,TRBV10-3,CAISTTGTGGTGELFF,TGTGCCATCAGTACTACTGGGACAGGGGGAACCGGGGAGCTGTTTTTT
many,.,TRBJ2-1,TRBV4-2,CASSQVRTGGGDEQFF,TGTGCCAGCAGCCAAGTTCGTACAGGGGGAGGGGATGAGCAGTTCTTC
many,.,TRBJ2-3,TRBV6-1,CASSELAGTDTQYF,TGTGCCAGCAGTGAACTGGCGGGCACAGATACGCAGTATTTT
many,.,TRBJ2-7,TRBV28,CASNRPIPYEQYF,TGTGCCAGCAATCGGCCAATTCCCTACGAGCAGTACTTC
many,.,TRBJ2-1,TRBV6-6,CASSYRKNWSNEQFF,TGTGCCAGCAGTTATAGAAAAAATTGGTCCAATGAGCAGTTCTTC
many,TRBD2,TRBJ2-7,TRBV20-1,CSALTSGNYEQYF,TGCAGTGCCTTGACTAGCGGAAACTACGAGCAGTACTTC
medium-sized,.,TRBJ1-1,TRBV4-3,CASSQDRNTEAFF,TGCGCCAGCAGCCAAGACCGGAACACTGAAGCTTTCTTT
many,.,TRBJ1-2,TRBV30,CAWDPLFHRGAPEGGYTF,TGTGCCTGGGATCCTCTTTTCCATCGGGGGGCGCCCGAGGGAGGCTACACCTTC
many,.,TRBJ1-3,TRBV9,CASSLLDGPGNTIYF,TGTGCCAGCAGCCTCCTTGACGGGCCTGGAAACACCATATATTTT
few,.,TRBJ1-1,TRBV24-1,CATSDLRTVEAFF,TGTGCCACCAGTGATTTGCGGACTGTTGAAGCTTTCTTT
.,.,TRBJ1-5,TRBV6-5,CASSYSNNQPQHF,TGTGCCAGCAGTTACTCAAATAATCAGCCCCAGCATTTT
many,TRBD1,TRBJ2-1,TRBV28,CALGDRGLGKQFF,TGTGCCCTAGGGGACAGGGGTCTCGGTAAGCAGTTCTTC
many,TRBD1,TRBJ1-2,TRBV28,CASIPLGQGSDGYTF,TGTGCCAGCATCCCCCTAGGACAGGGGTCGGATGGCTACACCTTC
many,.,TRBJ2-4,TRBV2,CASSEAHLLSQTSWTVAKNIQYF,TGTGCCAGCAGTGAAGCGCACCTACTCTCCCAGACATCCTGGACAGTAGCCAAAAACATTCAGTACTTC
many,.,TRBJ2-2,TRBV5-4,CASSHPTVPNTGELFF,TGTGCCAGCAGCCACCCGACGGTTCCGAACACCGGGGAGCTGTTTTTT
.,TRBD1,TRBJ2-7,TRBV7-9,CASSSDRSGQGLREQYF,TGTGCCAGCAGCTCCGACCGCTCCGGACAGGGACTGAGGGAGCAGTACTTC
many,TRBD1,TRBJ1-2,TRBV2,CASSDPDRGKDGYTF,TGTGCCAGCAGTGACCCGGACAGGGGAAAGGATGGCTACACCTTC
many,TRBD2,TRBJ2-7,TRBV5-1,CASSSGTRPLIFEQYF,TGCGCCAGCAGCTCCGGGACTAGGCCCCTCATTTTTGAGCAGTACTTC
many,.,TRBJ2-3,TRBV7-9,CASSLLGAYTDTQYF,TGTGCCAGCAGCCTGTTGGGGGCCTACACAGATACGCAGTATTTT
.,.,TRBJ2-1,TRBV3-1,CASSPLSGVPKPNEQFF,TGTGCCAGCAGCCCCCTTTCTGGCGTCCCAAAGCCCAATGAGCAGTTCTTC
.,.,TRBJ1-2,TRBV19,CASSIDTEYGYTF,TGTGCCAGTAGTATAGACACGGAATATGGCTACACCTTC
many,.,TRBJ2-4,TRBV14,CASSQSPAAGSKNIQYF,TGTGCCAGCAGCCAAAGTCCTGCGGCGGGGTCCAAAAACATTCAGTACTTC
many,.,TRBJ2-1,TRBV20-1,CSAGPGAWGNEQFF,TGCAGTGCTGGACCGGGGGCGTGGGGCAATGAGCAGTTCTTC
.,TRBD2,TRBJ2-1,TRBV7-9,CASSLNLAGGRNEQFF,TGTGCCAGCAGCTTAAACCTAGCGGGAGGGCGAAATGAGCAGTTCTTC
few,.,TRBJ2-7,TRBV7-9,CASSFQSSSYEQYF,TGTGCCAGCAGCTTTCAGAGCTCGTCCTACGAGCAGTACTTC
many,TRBD1,TRBJ2-7,TRBV15,CATSTRDRVSEQYF,TGTGCCACCAGCACCCGGGACAGGGTTAGCGAGCAGTACTTC
many,.,TRBJ1-5,TRBV19,CASSPALGEVSNQPQHF,TGTGCCAGTAGTCCGGCACTAGGGGAGGTGAGCAATCAGCCCCAGCATTTT
many,TRBD1,TRBJ2-5,TRBV12-3/TRBV12-4,CASSPGTGGGWSETQYF,TGTGCCAGCAGTCCAGGGACAGGGGGCGGTTGGTCAGAGACCCAGTACTTC
many,TRBD2,TRBJ2-1,TRBV24-1,CATSESLAATYNEQFF,TGTGCCACCAGTGAATCTCTAGCGGCCACCTACAATGAGCAGTTCTTC
many,.,TRBJ2-5,TRBV29-1,CSVLHWSQYF,TGCAGCGTCCTGCATTGGTCTCAGTACTTC
many,.,TRBJ1-1,TRBV12-3/TRBV12-4,CASNVDPGNTEAFF,TGTGCCAGCAATGTTGACCCGGGGAACACTGAAGCTTTCTTT
many,TRBD1,TRBJ2-5,TRBV20-1,CSVSPGTGVQETQYF,TGCAGTGTCTCCCCGGGGACAGGGGTACAAGAGACCCAGTACTTC
many,.,TRBJ2-6,TRBV27,CASSLSPPILASRSGANVLTF,TGTGCCAGCAGTTTATCCCCCCCCATCCTAGCGTCCCGCTCTGGGGCCAACGTCCTGACTTTC
many,TRBD2,TRBJ2-7,TRBV5-1,CASSSPSGRVQGHEQYF,TGCGCCAGCAGCTCACCCAGCGGGAGGGTCCAGGGCCACGAGCAGTACTTC
many,TRBD1,TRBJ1-4,TRBV29-1,CSVESDRVGEKLFF,TGCAGCGTTGAATCAGACAGGGTGGGGGAAAAACTGTTTTTT
.,.,TRBJ2-5,TRBV15,CATSRDSPQETQYF,TGTGCCACCAGCAGGGACTCACCCCAGGAGACCCAGTACTTC
many,.,TRBJ2-5,TRBV5-1,CASSPGLLPTTEETQYF,TGCGCCAGCAGCCCCGGACTGCTCCCCACAACAGAGGAGACCCAGTACTTC
many,.,TRBJ1-1,TRBV12-3/TRBV12-4,CASSFSQGTEAFF,TGTGCCAGCAGTTTTTCACAGGGCACTGAAGCTTTCTTT
.,.,TRBJ1-6,TRBV30,CALRPGRISPLHF,TGTGCCTTACGACCGGGACGGATTTCACCCCTCCACTTT
many,.,TRBJ2-3,TRBV10-3,CAISEAGNTQYF,TGTGCCATCAGTGAGGCGGGGAATACGCAGTATTTT
.,.,TRBJ2-1,TRBV9,CASSSGGLNEQFF,TGTGCCAGCAGCTCTGGGGGGCTTAATGAGCAGTTCTTC
many,.,TRBJ2-3,TRBV7-2,CASSLRRSVRDTQYF,TGTGCCAGCAGCTTAAGGCGGTCAGTCAGGGATACGCAGTATTTT
many,.,TRBJ1-2,TRBV6-1,CASTRDYSLGYTF,TGTGCCAGCACTCGAGACTACTCTCTCGGCTACACCTTC
many,.,TRBJ1-1,TRBV3-1,CASSQVWGLRGEAFF,TGTGCCAGCAGCCAAGTTTGGGGGCTCCGGGGAGAAGCTTTCTTT
many,TRBD1,TRBJ1-2,TRBV30,CAWRTQGARFYGYTF,TGTGCCTGGCGGACACAGGGGGCGCGTTTCTATGGCTACACCTTC
many,TRBD2,TRBJ2-7,TRBV7-2,CASRPLAGMLYEQYF,TGTGCCAGCAGGCCCTTAGCGGGAATGCTCTACGAGCAGTACTTC
many,TRBD2,TRBJ2-1,TRBV24-1,CATSSSGRKDEQFF,TGTGCCACCAGTTCTAGCGGGAGGAAAGATGAGCAGTTCTTC
many,TRBD2,TRBJ2-3,TRBV10-1,CASSESPAGAGADTQYF,TGCGCCAGCAGTGAGTCTCCGGCGGGAGCAGGAGCAGATACGCAGTATTTT
many,.,TRBJ1-1,TRBV5-1,CASSRQAGNTEAFF,TGCGCCAGCAGCCGCCAGGCAGGGAACACTGAAGCTTTCTTT